The 20 T cell receptor beta chains below were found in one sample sequenced in a study of vaccination and CD4 T cells after COVID-19. Antigen specificity for these receptors is unknown. Oncomine TCR Beta short-read sequencing was applied to DNA from cultured CD4+ T cells. TCRdb reanalysed the PCR reads using MiXCR and keeps one entry per CDR3 protein. Of some 20,000 distinct CDR3 sequences in the sample, roughly 47% were seen once. Treatment meaning: approximately nine-day PBMC culture with coronavirus spike peptide pools or control peptides (ViraFEST assay). What was sequenced was cultured CD4+ T cells from blood. The source is a human donor with COVID-19.

The chain recombines TRBV12-3 or TRBV12-4 with TRBJ1-6, with D perhaps TRBD1 (6 bases). Trimming shortened V by 6 bases and J by 8 bases, and 26 bases separated the two germline ends. The CDR3 sequence is 18 residues long. This CDR3 is CASRPGALLARRDSPLHF. As DNA, the CDR3 is TGTGCCAGCAGACCGGGGGCCCTACTTGCTCGGAGGGATTCACCCCTCCACTTT.

This clonotype was counted once. The rearrangement links TRBV12-3 or TRBV12-4 to TRBJ1-1; D is undetermined. The CDR3 contains 14 residues. V was trimmed by 6 bases and J by 4 bases, leaving 15 bases between them. The CDR3 DNA reads as TGTGCCAGCAGGTCCTCGGACCGTGGCACTGAAGCTTTCTTT. Amino acids: CASRSSDRGTEAFF.

A few counts support this clonotype. Written as DNA, the CDR3 is TGTGCCAGCAGTCTCACAGGGTTGAGCACAGATACGCAGTATTTT. It codes for CASSLTGLSTDTQYF. The genes are TRBV28 and TRBJ2-3, with D possibly matching TRBD1 (6 bases). This CDR3 has 15 amino acids. Trimming took off 5 bases at V and 0 bases at J, with 12 bases between the two ends. Germline CDR1 MDHEN, CDR2 SYDVKM.

The chain is built from TRBV23-1 and TRBJ1-6, with D possibly matching TRBD1 (5 bases). TRBV23-1 is designated an ORF whose function remains uncertain. Trimming stripped 4 bases from V and 0 bases from J, with 19 bases between. The CDR3 runs 19 residues. The CDR3 nucleotides are TGCGCCAGCAGTCCTGGGGGTGGTGGGGAAGACTCCTATAATTCACCCCTCCACTTT. Its translation is CASSPGGGGEDSYNSPLHF.

This chain joins TRBV20-1 and TRBJ2-1; weak D call: TRBD2 (6 bases). Near its end, the DNA agrees better with TRBJ2-7, so the J call may be wrong. The CDR3 is 14 residues long. Germline V gives CDR1 DFQATT, CDR2 SNEGSKA (reference sequence). The CDR3 here is CSASPRLASFEQYF. CDR3 in DNA: TGCAGTGCTAGCCCTCGGCTAGCGAGCTTTGAGCAGTACTTC.

The genes are TRBV7-8 and TRBJ1-1; TRBD1 might be the D (6 bases). The CDR3 sequence is 11 residues long. Trimming removed 6 bases from V and 7 bases from J, with 9 bases in between. The germline gives CDR1 SGHVS, CDR2 FQNEAQ. DNA of the CDR3: TGTGCCAGCAGTCCACAGGGTGAAGCTTTCTTT. Residues: CASSPQGEAFF.

This chain links TRBV6-5 with TRBJ2-1; 8 bases line up with TRBD2. The CDR3 length is 16 residues. V lost 0 bases to trimming and J lost 2 bases; unmatched junction nucleotides: 3. Germline assignment: CDR1 MNHEY and CDR2 SVGAGI. CDR3 DNA: TGTGCCAGCAGTTACTCGGAGCGGGGGACCTACAATGAGCAGTTCTTC. As protein: CASSYSERGTYNEQFF.

Only a few counts were recorded for this clonotype. V and J are TRBV7-8 and TRBJ2-2; D may be TRBD2 (6 bases). The CDR3 contains 14 residues. Trimming removed 5 bases from V and 5 bases from J, with 12 bases in between. Germline values: CDR1 SGHVS, CDR2 FQNEAQ. CDR3 nucleotides: TGTGCCAGCAGCCCCCGGGAGCCGACCGGGGAGCTGTTTTTT. Translation: CASSPREPTGELFF. The full variable domain, in which reference TRBV7-8 and TRBJ2-2 provide the parts outside the CDR3, is GAGVSQSPRYKVAKRGQDVALRCDPISGHVSLFWYQQALGQGPEFLTYFQNEAQLDKSGLPSDRFFAERPEGSVSTLKIQRTQQEDSAVYLCASSPREPTGELFFGEGSRLTVL.

This clonotype was detected only a few times. The V gene is TRBV20-1, the J gene TRBJ1-4; 7 bases are a match to TRBD1. The length of the CDR3 is 13 residues. V dropped 6 bases and J dropped 10; count of bases not matched to a gene: 11. Per the germline V gene, CDR1 is DFQATT and CDR2 is SNEGSKA (reference sequence). CDR3 protein: CSALDNRGGKLFF. The CDR3 DNA sequence: TGCAGTGCCCTAGACAACAGGGGTGGAAAACTGTTTTTT.

This clonotype was detected only a few times. The chain is built from TRBV10-2 and TRBJ1-5; D remains ambiguous. V dropped 3 bases and J dropped 9 bases, with 12 bases sitting between them. Germline lookup yields CDR1 WSHSY and CDR2 SAAADI. This CDR3 contains 13 residues. This CDR3 reads CASSEAVLGPQHF. The CDR3 bases are TGCGCCAGCAGTGAAGCGGTTTTGGGGCCCCAGCATTTT.

This clonotype was picked up a small number of times. The chain combines TRBV24-1 with TRBJ1-2; 10 bases are a match to TRBD1. The germline gives CDR1 KGHDR, CDR2 SFDVKD. CDR3 length: 16 amino acids. The junction had 12 bases not matched to a gene; V was cut back by 4 bases and J by 8 bases. CDR3 residues: CATSDSGTGEWEGYTF. Written as DNA, the CDR3 is TGTGCCACCAGTGACTCCGGGACAGGGGAGTGGGAAGGCTACACCTTC.

In its sample, this clonotype was seen a few times. V gene TRBV6-1 combines with J gene TRBJ2-3, with no clear D. The CDR3 has 14 amino acids. Trimming removed 5 bases from V and 0 bases from J, with 9 bases in between. Germline V gene lookup returns CDR1 MNHNS and CDR2 SASEGT. The chain's CDR3 is CASSKGPSTDTQYF. CDR3 DNA sequence: TGTGCCAGCAGTAAGGGTCCTAGCACAGATACGCAGTATTTT.

The rearrangement joins TRBV7-3 to TRBJ2-3; the D gene is possibly TRBD2 (6 bases). Trimming took 5 bases from V and 6 from J, leaving 12 bases between them. From germline, CDR1 is SGHTA and CDR2 FQGTGA. The CDR3 extends over 13 amino acids. Written as DNA, the CDR3 is TGTGCCAGCAGCCAGGCGGGGACGGATACGCAGTATTTT. It translates to CASSQAGTDTQYF.

The rearrangement joins TRBV14 to TRBJ1-6; D remains unclear. Germline assignment: CDR1 SGHDN and CDR2 FVKESK. This CDR3 region has 13 residues. Trimming pared 2 bases from V and 9 bases from J, leaving 8 bases between. CDR3 protein: CASSQSPISPLHF. In DNA, the CDR3 is TGTGCCAGCAGCCAATCCCCTATTTCACCCCTCCACTTT. Full variable domain (outside the CDR3, taken from reference TRBV14 and TRBJ1-6): EAGVTQFPSHSVIEKGQTVTLRCDPISGHDNLYWYRRVMGKEIKFLLHFVKESKQDESGMPNNRFLAERTGGTYSTLKVQPAELEDSGVYFCASSQSPISPLHFGNGTRLTVT.

This clonotype was observed once. The CDR3 reads CASSLWGLGKNTEAFF. In DNA, the CDR3 is TGTGCCAGCAGCTTGTGGGGGTTGGGGAAGAACACTGAAGCTTTCTTT. The chain combines TRBV7-9 with TRBJ1-1, with D possibly matching TRBD1 (5 bases). Trimming left V 3 bases short and J 1 base short, with 15 bases between. The CDR3 is 16 residues long. Germline V gene sequence: CDR1 SEHNR, CDR2 FQNEAQ (reference sequence).

The chain combines TRBV25-1 with TRBJ2-7, with a tentative D call TRBD2 (7 bases). The V and J ends lost 8 bases and 0 bases respectively, with 11 bases between them. The CDR3 extends over 13 amino acids. The germline V gene encodes CDR1 MGHDK and CDR2 SYGVNS. CDR3 loop: CASQRGGSYEQYF. The CDR3 nucleotides read TGTGCCAGCCAGAGGGGGGGCTCCTACGAGCAGTACTTC.

This clonotype was seen a handful of times. V is TRBV27 and J is TRBJ1-2; 9 nucleotides align to TRBD1. In germline, CDR1 is MNHEY, CDR2 SMNVEV (reference sequence). This CDR3 spans 13 amino acids. The trim removed 5 bases at V and 8 bases at J, leaving 6 bases unmatched. The CDR3 DNA reads TGTGCCAGCAGTCCCGGGACAGGGAAGGGCTACACCTTC. Its protein is CASSPGTGKGYTF.

J is TRBJ2-7 and V is TRBV28, with D tentatively TRBD1 (6 bases). This CDR3 has 15 amino acids. Germline loops: CDR1 MDHEN, CDR2 SYDVKM. The germline V and J ends were trimmed by 5 bases and 2 bases, with 16 bases remaining between them. The CDR3 spells CASSTFLTGAYEQYF. Here the CDR3 DNA reads TGTGCCAGCAGTACCTTTCTGACAGGTGCCTACGAGCAGTACTTC.

The chain joins TRBV12-3 or TRBV12-4 to TRBJ1-6; 7 nucleotides align to TRBD1. There are 16 residues in the CDR3. V was pared by 5 bases and J by 3 bases, with 7 bases of the junction left unmatched. The CDR3 sequence is CASSRQGTNYNSPLHF. For the CDR3, the DNA is TGTGCCAGCAGTCGACAGGGAACTAACTATAATTCACCCCTCCACTTT.

The rearrangement joins TRBV20-1 to TRBJ2-7, with no clear D. V was pared by 0 bases and J by 6 bases, with 12 bases between. The CDR3 spans 13 residues. Germline assignment: CDR1 DFQATT and CDR2 SNEGSKA (reference sequence). CDR3 coding DNA: TGCAGTGCTAGAGATCCCACGGGCCTCGAGCAGTACTTC. This encodes CSARDPTGLEQYF.